What follows are 12 T cell receptor beta chains derived from one specimen sequenced in a study of blood T cells in healthy people across ages. Together with a sample-barcoded 5' primer, a J-beta primer mix was included in a second PCR lasting about 7 to 11 cycles. TCRdb fed the 5' RACE reads into MiXCR, producing one record per CDR3 protein. The sample has approximately 960,000 distinct CDR3 sequences, about 27% seen once. These data also featured in a second study, about T cells of mothers and their children.

The sample comprised blood. Receptors originate from a woman in her thirties or forties in good health.

This chain links TRBV28 with TRBJ2-5; 10 nucleotides agree with TRBD2. There are 14 residues in the CDR3. The V gene end was trimmed by 3 bases and the J gene end by 11 bases; junction bases not matched to a gene: 9. Germline values: CDR1 MDHEN, CDR2 SYDVKM. The CDR3 sequence: CASSLRSSGGWQYF. The CDR3 coding sequence is TGTGCCAGCAGTTTGCGGTCTAGCGGGGGTTGGCAGTACTTC.

This clonotype was found many times. The chain uses TRBV27 and TRBJ2-7, with D possibly TRBD2 on 5 matching bases. The V gene lost 6 bases and the J gene lost 6 bases, with 18 bases spanning the gap. This CDR3 has 14 residues. Germline V lookup: CDR1 MNHEY, CDR2 SMNVEV (reference sequence). The CDR3 DNA follows: TGTGCCAGCAGCCCAACCATCGGACTCTCCGAGCAGTACTTC. Translated, it gives CASSPTIGLSEQYF.

CDR3 amino acids: CSAKGQSSYEQYF. The CDR3 bases are TGCAGTGCTAAGGGACAGAGCTCCTACGAGCAGTACTTC. This chain uses TRBV20-1 with TRBJ2-7; 7 nucleotides agree with TRBD1. The CDR3 contains 13 residues. Germline CDR1 reads DFQATT; CDR2 reads SNEGSKA (reference sequence). Trimming removed 4 bases from V and 0 bases from J; junction bases left unmatched: 3.

The chain recombines TRBV2 with TRBJ1-4; D is unresolved. V was cut by 2 bases and J by 5 bases, with 12 bases left in between. CDR3 length: 15 residues. Germline CDR1 and CDR2: SNHLY and FYNNEI. CDR3 residues: CASSELGQKNEKLFF. CDR3 nucleotide sequence: TGTGCCAGCAGTGAATTGGGCCAGAAGAATGAAAAACTGTTTTTT.

Details on this clonotype: A much larger clone is a single base away; this may be a read error. The chain combines TRBV15 with TRBJ2-5; 11 bases fit TRBD1. The CDR3 runs to 14 residues. Germline V gene lookup returns CDR1 LNHNV and CDR2 YYDKDF (reference sequence). The CDR3 coding sequence is TGTGCCGCCAGCGGACAGGGGGCGGGGGAGACCCAGTACTTC. It encodes CAASGQGAGETQYF.

The chain recombines TRBV20-1 with TRBJ1-5, with D possibly matching TRBD1 (6 bases). The CDR3 runs 16 residues. Looked up from germline, CDR1 is DFQATT and CDR2 is SNEGSKA (reference sequence). V dropped 0 bases and J dropped 1 base, with 13 bases sitting between them. The CDR3 protein is CSARDGQGMSNQPQHF. CDR3 sequence (DNA): TGCAGTGCTAGAGATGGGCAGGGGATGAGCAATCAGCCCCAGCATTTT.

This clonotype was seen repeatedly, ten times or more. The chain has TRBV20-1 and TRBJ2-2; TRBD2 matches 7 bases. The CDR3 is made up of 14 amino acids. V lost 0 bases to trimming and J lost 4 bases; unmatched junction nucleotides: 2. Germline V gives CDR1 DFQATT, CDR2 SNEGSKA (reference sequence). DNA of the CDR3: TGCAGTGCTAGAGACGGGGGGAGCACCGGGGAGCTGTTTTTT. Translated, it gives CSARDGGSTGELFF.

J is TRBJ1-1 and V is TRBV4-3; TRBD1 matches 9 bases. V lost 1 base, J lost 1 base, and 4 bases stayed unmatched. Per germline, CDR1 LGHNA and CDR2 YSLEER. The CDR3 covers 16 residues. The CDR3 DNA follows: TGCGCCAGCAGCCAAGGGGGGACAGGGTGGAACACTGAAGCTTTCTTT. This codes for CASSQGGTGWNTEAFF.

Turning to this clonotype: Germline and junction disagree at one end, which may indicate a read error. The CDR3 here is CAGSLEGRGPPSETQYF. Written as DNA, the CDR3 is TGTGCCGGCAGCCTCGAGGGTCGGGGGCCGCCTTCGGAGACCCAGTACTTC. The chain uses TRBV7-2 and TRBJ2-7; D possibly uses TRBD1 or TRBD2 (6 bases each). The DNA end is more similar to TRBJ2-5, so the J call may be wrong. This CDR3 contains 17 residues. Germline CDR1 SGHTA, CDR2 FQGNSA.

This clonotype was detected a few times. The chain combines TRBV11-2 with TRBJ1-4, with D unresolved. The germline V and J ends were trimmed by 0 bases and 10 bases, with 9 bases remaining between them. This CDR3 comprises 13 residues. CDR1 is SGHAT, CDR2 FQNNGV, per germline. CDR3 bases: TGTGCCAGCAGCTTAGATAGAGGTGTAAAACTGTTTTTT. This encodes CASSLDRGVKLFF.

This clonotype was found a few times. The genes are TRBV29-1 and TRBJ2-2; D might be TRBD1 or TRBD2, each matching 6 bases. The germline V gene has CDR1 SQVTM and CDR2 ANQGSEA. CDR3 length equals 12 residues. V shed 7 bases and J shed 5 bases, with 11 bases lying between them. The CDR3 nucleotides read TGCAGCGCTCAAGGGGGGACCGGGGAGCTGTTTTTT. As protein: CSAQGGTGELFF.

V usage is TRBV7-2 and J usage is TRBJ1-2; 7 bases fit TRBD1. CDR3 size: 14 residues. The J segment lost 4 bases and the V segment lost 3 bases, leaving 5 bases of the junction unmatched. Germline V gives CDR1 SGHTA, CDR2 FQGNSA. CDR3 coding DNA: TGTGCCAGCAGCTTTCAACGGGACAGCTATGGCTACACCTTC. Protein sequence: CASSFQRDSYGYTF.